The 18 T cell receptor beta chains reported below all come from one sample, sequenced in a study of cytomegalovirus exposure and HLA in healthy donors. The PCR made use of 60 Vbeta and 13 Jbeta primers. The data were produced by immunoSEQ multiplex PCR, yet TCRdb's version contains in-frame clones alone and is incomplete. The sample has about 190,000 clones; roughly four fifths are singletons. The sample comprised PBMCs. These receptors were obtained from a woman between 18 and 29 years old in good health and CMV-seronegative.

The chain carries TRBV10-2 and TRBJ1-3; 10 bases agree with TRBD1. Germline loops: CDR1 WSHSY, CDR2 SAAADI. CDR3 length: 14 amino acids. V was pared by 7 bases and J by 2 bases, with 2 bases of the junction left unmatched. CDR3 sequence reads: CASTTGGTGNTIYF. Here the CDR3 DNA reads TGCGCCAGCACGACAGGGGGCACTGGAAACACCATATATTTT.

V gene TRBV27 combines with J gene TRBJ1-4; 8 nucleotides line up with TRBD1. V was pared by 4 bases and J by 8 bases, with 6 bases of the junction left unmatched. The CDR3 sequence is 14 residues long. The germline V gene encodes CDR1 MNHEY and CDR2 SMNVEV (reference sequence). CDR3 amino acids: CASSSTGEVEKLFF. CDR3 DNA: TGTGCCAGCAGTTCGACAGGGGAAGTGGAAAAACTGTTTTTT.

The chain carries TRBV7-9 and TRBJ1-4, with TRBD1 matching over 11 bases. The V and J ends lost 3 bases and 8 bases, in that order; junction bases with no gene match: 5. The CDR3 totals 15 residues. Germline CDR1 is SEHNR and CDR2 is FQNEAQ (reference sequence). CDR3 in DNA: TGTGCCAGCAGCTTCACCGGGACAGGGGGGGAAAAACTGTTTTTT. Its protein product is CASSFTGTGGEKLFF.

J is TRBJ2-5 and V is TRBV5-1, with 11 positions matching TRBD2. The CDR3 is made up of 17 amino acids. Unmatched junction bases numbered 11, after V lost 4 bases and J lost 3 bases. Germline loops: CDR1 SGHRS, CDR2 YFSETQ. CDR3 amino acids: CASSPGLFSGGEETQYF. CDR3 in DNA: TGCGCCAGCAGCCCCGGCCTTTTTAGCGGGGGGGAAGAGACCCAGTACTTC.

J is TRBJ1-1 and V is TRBV20-1; D is possibly TRBD1 (5 bases). The V gene lost 3 bases and the J gene lost 7 bases, with 9 bases spanning the gap. The germline V gene encodes CDR1 DFQATT and CDR2 SNEGSKA (reference sequence). This CDR3 has 11 residues. DNA of the CDR3: TGCAGTGCTAGTGGGCAGGGTGAAGCTTTCTTT. This translates into CSASGQGEAFF.

Only a few counts were recorded for this clone. The chain couples TRBV19 to TRBJ2-3, with a weak D call TRBD2 (5 bases). Germline lookup yields CDR1 LNHDA and CDR2 SQIVND (reference sequence). CDR3 size: 13 residues. Trimming pared 6 bases from V and 5 bases from J, leaving 12 bases between. The CDR3 DNA reads TGTGCCAGTAGAAGCCCCGGGGTAGATACGCAGTATTTT. This sequence encodes CASRSPGVDTQYF.

In this sample, this clone turned up a few times. The V gene is TRBV10-2, the J gene TRBJ2-1, with D possibly matching TRBD1 (5 bases). CDR3 size: 9 residues. From germline, CDR1 is WSHSY and CDR2 SAAADI. V was shortened by 8 bases and J by 10 bases, with 6 bases between the two germline ends. The DNA for the CDR3 is TGCGCCAGCCGGACAGAGCAGTTCTTC. Encoded protein: CASRTEQFF.

V and J are TRBV6-1 and TRBJ2-7, with TRBD1 matching over 10 bases. With 4 bases clipped from V and 5 bases from J, the junction kept 5 bases outside the gene matches. Germline V gene sequence: CDR1 MNHNS, CDR2 SASEGT. The CDR3 runs 14 residues. CDR3 amino acids: CASSAMTGGHEQYF. The DNA for the CDR3 is TGTGCCAGCAGTGCCATGACAGGGGGCCACGAGCAGTACTTC.

CDR3 residues: CASSQSGLAGNEQYF. The DNA for the CDR3 is TGTGCCAGCAGCCAATCGGGACTAGCGGGCAACGAGCAGTACTTC. The V and J genes are TRBV4-2 and TRBJ2-7, with 12 bases fitting TRBD2. This CDR3 contains 15 residues. The ends lost 2 bases at V and 5 bases at J; junction bases unmatched: 4. CDR1 LGHNA and CDR2 YNFKEQ come from the germline V gene.

In its sample, this clone was seen a few times. The chain is built from TRBV29-1 and TRBJ2-3; TRBD2 agrees at 14 bases. This CDR3 spans 18 amino acids. The germline V gene has CDR1 SQVTM and CDR2 ANQGSEA. V lost 6 bases to trimming and J lost 1 base; unmatched junction nucleotides: 12. CDR3 loop: CSVRYGLAGGTGTDTQYF. The DNA for the CDR3 is TGCAGCGTCCGTTATGGACTAGCGGGAGGCACTGGCACAGATACGCAGTATTTT.

J is TRBJ2-1 and V is TRBV20-1; weak D call: TRBD1 (5 bases). The CDR3 has 11 amino acids. The V end lost 4 bases, the J end lost 9 bases, and 10 bases lay between the germline ends. Germline V gene data show CDR1 as DFQATT and CDR2 as SNEGSKA (reference sequence). CDR3 sequence: CSATAGIEQFF. The CDR3 nucleotides read TGCAGTGCTACCGCAGGGATTGAGCAGTTCTTC.

This clone was seen more than once but under ten times. This chain uses TRBV7-9 with TRBJ1-1; D is unclear. The V gene's germline CDR1 is SEHNR and CDR2 FQNEAQ (reference sequence). The CDR3 loop spans 10 amino acids. Trimming removed 3 bases at V and 7 bases at J, with 3 bases between. The chain's CDR3 is CASSFGEAFF. The CDR3 DNA reads as TGTGCCAGCAGCTTCGGTGAAGCTTTCTTT.

The chain joins TRBV2 to TRBJ1-4, with 9 bases fitting TRBD1. Germline trimming cut 7 bases from V and 2 bases from J; bases unmatched to any gene: 5. Germline-derived CDR1 and CDR2 are SNHLY and FYNNEI. The CDR3 spans 15 residues. The CDR3 here is CASTRQGGTNEKLFF. The CDR3 DNA is TGTGCCAGCACACGACAGGGGGGGACTAATGAAAAACTGTTTTTT. Variable domain in full (rest from reference TRBV2 and TRBJ1-4): EPEVTQTPSHQVTQMGQEVILRCVPISNHLYFYWYRQILGQKVEFLVSFYNNEISEKSEIFDDQFSVERPDGSNFTLKIRSTKLEDSAMYFCASTRQGGTNEKLFFGSGTQLSVL.

This chain uses TRBV7-9 with TRBJ1-1; D is ambiguous. The CDR3 totals 12 residues. Looked up from germline, CDR1 is SEHNR and CDR2 is FQNEAQ (reference sequence). The V and J ends lost 5 bases and 1 base respectively, with 5 bases between them. CDR3 sequence (DNA): TGTGCCAGCAGCGCTAAGAACACTGAAGCTTTCTTT. It translates to CASSAKNTEAFF.

Of note for this clone: This sample also contains other DNA sequences that code for the same CDR3. The V call is TRBV29-1, the J call TRBJ2-7; a weak D match, TRBD1 (6 bases). Germline assignment: CDR1 SQVTM and CDR2 ANQGSEA. Trimming pared 6 bases from V and 1 base from J, leaving 10 bases between. CDR3 length: 12 residues. For the CDR3, the DNA is TGCAGCGTGGGACAATTTTCCTACGAGCAGTACTTC. Amino acid sequence: CSVGQFSYEQYF.

There are a few counts of this clone. The rearrangement uses TRBV19 and TRBJ2-1; 8 positions match TRBD2. This CDR3 is built from 16 residues. The ends lost 5 bases at V and 8 bases at J; junction bases unmatched: 14. CDR1 and CDR2 from the germline V gene are LNHDA and SQIVND (reference sequence). The CDR3 DNA is TGTGCCAGTAGTCCTCCCGGGAGCGGGGGTGTCGATGAGCAGTTCTTC. It encodes CASSPPGSGGVDEQFF.

This clone was observed a single time. This chain links TRBV7-6 with TRBJ2-7; 9 nucleotides line up with TRBD1. The germline gives CDR1 SGHVS, CDR2 FNYEAQ. The CDR3 extends over 13 amino acids. The trim removed 5 bases at V and 5 bases at J, leaving 4 bases unmatched. This CDR3 is CASSQTGGDEQYF. CDR3 DNA sequence: TGTGCCAGCAGCCAAACAGGGGGCGACGAGCAGTACTTC.

This chain uses TRBV28 with TRBJ2-5, with 8 positions matching TRBD1. The better agreement between TRBJ2-7 and the DNA end casts doubt on the J call. The germline CDR1 and CDR2 sequences are MDHEN and SYDVKM. This CDR3 has 13 amino acids. The CDR3 here is CASNPGQGYEQYF. The DNA of the CDR3 is TGTGCCAGCAACCCTGGACAGGGCTACGAGCAGTACTTC.